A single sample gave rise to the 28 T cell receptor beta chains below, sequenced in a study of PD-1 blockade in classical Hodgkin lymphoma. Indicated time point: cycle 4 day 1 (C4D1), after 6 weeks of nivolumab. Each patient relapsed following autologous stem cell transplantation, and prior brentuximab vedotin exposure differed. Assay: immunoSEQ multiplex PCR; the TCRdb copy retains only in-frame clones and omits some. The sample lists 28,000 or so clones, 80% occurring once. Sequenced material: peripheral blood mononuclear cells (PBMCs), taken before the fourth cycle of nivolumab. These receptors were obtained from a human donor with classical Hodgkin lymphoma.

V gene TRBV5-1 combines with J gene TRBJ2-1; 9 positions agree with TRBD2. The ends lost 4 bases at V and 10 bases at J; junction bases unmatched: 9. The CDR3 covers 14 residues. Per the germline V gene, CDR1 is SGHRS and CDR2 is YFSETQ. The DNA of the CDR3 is TGCGCCAGCAGCCTTACCGCGGCGGGAGGGGAGCAGTTCTTC. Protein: CASSLTAAGGEQFF.

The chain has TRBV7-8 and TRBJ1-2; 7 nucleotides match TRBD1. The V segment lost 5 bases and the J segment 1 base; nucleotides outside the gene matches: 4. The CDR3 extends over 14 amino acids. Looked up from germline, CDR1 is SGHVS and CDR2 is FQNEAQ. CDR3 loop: CASSAGQLNYGYTF. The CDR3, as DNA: TGTGCCAGCAGCGCGGGACAGCTTAACTATGGCTACACCTTC.

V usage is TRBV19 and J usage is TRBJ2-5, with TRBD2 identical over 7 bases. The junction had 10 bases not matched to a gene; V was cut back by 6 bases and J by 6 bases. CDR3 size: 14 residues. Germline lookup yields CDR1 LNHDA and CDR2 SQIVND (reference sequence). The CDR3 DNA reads TGTGCCAGTAGAACATCTAGCGGACGAAAGACCCAGTACTTC. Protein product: CASRTSSGRKTQYF.

In DNA form, the CDR3 reads TGTGCCAGCAGCGCAGTACTGACAGGGGGCACTGAAGCTTTCTTT. This encodes CASSAVLTGGTEAFF. The rearrangement links TRBV28 to TRBJ1-1; 9 bases align to TRBD1. The CDR3 is 15 residues long. The V gene end was trimmed by 6 bases and the J gene end by 4 bases; junction bases not matched to a gene: 9. CDR1 MDHEN and CDR2 SYDVKM come from the germline V gene.

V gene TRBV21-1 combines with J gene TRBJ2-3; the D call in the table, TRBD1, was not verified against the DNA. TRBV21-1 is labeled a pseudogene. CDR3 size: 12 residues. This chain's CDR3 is CANDRVKDTQYF. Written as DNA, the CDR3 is TGTGCCAACGACAGGGTAAAGGATACGCAGTATTTT.

The CDR3 DNA follows: TGTGCCAGCAGTTTTTATGCCGCCGAGCAGTTCTTC. Protein: CASSFYAAEQFF. This chain connects TRBV28 to TRBJ2-1; D uncertain. V lost 3 bases and J 10 bases, leaving 10 bases between the germline ends. The CDR3 extends over 12 amino acids. The germline CDR1 and CDR2 sequences are MDHEN and SYDVKM.

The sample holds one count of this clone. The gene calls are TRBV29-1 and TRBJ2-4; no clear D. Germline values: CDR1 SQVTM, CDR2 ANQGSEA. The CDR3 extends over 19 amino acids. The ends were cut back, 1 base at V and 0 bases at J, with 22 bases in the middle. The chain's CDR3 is CSVEVLESGITLAKNIQYF. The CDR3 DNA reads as TGCAGCGTTGAAGTGTTGGAGTCAGGCATTACTCTAGCCAAAAACATTCAGTACTTC.

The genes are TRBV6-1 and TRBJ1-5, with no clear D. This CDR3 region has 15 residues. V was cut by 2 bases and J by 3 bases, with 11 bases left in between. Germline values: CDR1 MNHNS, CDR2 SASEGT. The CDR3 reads CASSENLSSNQPQHF. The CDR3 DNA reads TGTGCCAGCAGTGAAAATTTGAGTTCCAATCAGCCCCAGCATTTT.

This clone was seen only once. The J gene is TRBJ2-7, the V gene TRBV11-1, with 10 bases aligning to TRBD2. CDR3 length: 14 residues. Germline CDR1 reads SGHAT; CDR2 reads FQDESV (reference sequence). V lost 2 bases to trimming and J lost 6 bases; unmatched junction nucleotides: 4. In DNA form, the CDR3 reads TGTGCCAGCAGCTTAAGGCTAGCGGGAGTCGAGCAGTACTTC. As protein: CASSLRLAGVEQYF.

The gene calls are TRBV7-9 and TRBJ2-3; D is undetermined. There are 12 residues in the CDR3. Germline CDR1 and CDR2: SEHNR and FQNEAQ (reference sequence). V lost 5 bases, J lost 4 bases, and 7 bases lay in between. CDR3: CASSPGSDTQYF. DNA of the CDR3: TGTGCCAGCAGCCCCGGGTCAGATACGCAGTATTTT.

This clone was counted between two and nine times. CDR3 coding DNA: TGTGCCATATCCAACCGGGAGGCGGGCCATGGCTACACCTTC. This codes for CAISNREAGHGYTF. The chain has TRBV10-3 and TRBJ1-2; D gene uncertain. This CDR3 contains 14 residues. Germline CDR1 is ENHRY and CDR2 is SYGVKD. The V gene lost 9 bases and the J gene lost 6 bases, with 20 bases spanning the gap.

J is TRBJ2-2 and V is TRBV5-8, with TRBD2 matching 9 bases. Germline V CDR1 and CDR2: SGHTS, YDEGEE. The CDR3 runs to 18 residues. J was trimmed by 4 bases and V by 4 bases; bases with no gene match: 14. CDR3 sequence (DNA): TGTGCCAGCAGCCCAGTCCAGGCCGGACTAGCGATCACCGGGGAGCTGTTTTTT. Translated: CASSPVQAGLAITGELFF.

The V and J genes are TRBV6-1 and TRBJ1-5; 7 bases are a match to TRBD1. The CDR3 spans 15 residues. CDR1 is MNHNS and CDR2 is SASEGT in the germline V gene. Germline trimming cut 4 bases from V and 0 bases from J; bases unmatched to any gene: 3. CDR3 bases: TGTGCCAGCAGTGTACAGGGGAATAGCAATCAGCCCCAGCATTTT. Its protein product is CASSVQGNSNQPQHF.

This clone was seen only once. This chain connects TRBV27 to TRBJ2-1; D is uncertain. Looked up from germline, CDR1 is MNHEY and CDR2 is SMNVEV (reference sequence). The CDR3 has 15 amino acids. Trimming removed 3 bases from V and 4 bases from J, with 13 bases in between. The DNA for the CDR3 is TGTGCCAGCAGTTTTCTTCTAGGACGGTACAATGAGCAGTTCTTC. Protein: CASSFLLGRYNEQFF.

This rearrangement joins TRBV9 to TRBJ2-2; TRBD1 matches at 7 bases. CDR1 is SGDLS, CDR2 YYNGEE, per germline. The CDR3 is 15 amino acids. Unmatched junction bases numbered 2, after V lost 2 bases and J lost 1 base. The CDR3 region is CASSVQGVNTGELFF. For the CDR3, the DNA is TGTGCCAGCAGCGTTCAGGGGGTGAACACCGGGGAGCTGTTTTTT.

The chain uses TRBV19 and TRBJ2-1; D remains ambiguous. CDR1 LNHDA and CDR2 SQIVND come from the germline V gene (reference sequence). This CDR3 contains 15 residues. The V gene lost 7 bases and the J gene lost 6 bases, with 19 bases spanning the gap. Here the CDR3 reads CASISPSSGLNEQFF. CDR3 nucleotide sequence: TGTGCCAGTATCTCCCCCTCGTCGGGCCTCAATGAGCAGTTCTTC.

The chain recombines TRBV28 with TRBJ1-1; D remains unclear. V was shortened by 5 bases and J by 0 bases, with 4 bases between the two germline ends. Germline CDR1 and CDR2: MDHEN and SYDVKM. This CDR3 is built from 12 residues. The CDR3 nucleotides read TGTGCCAGCAGTCGGATGAACACTGAAGCTTTCTTT. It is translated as CASSRMNTEAFF.

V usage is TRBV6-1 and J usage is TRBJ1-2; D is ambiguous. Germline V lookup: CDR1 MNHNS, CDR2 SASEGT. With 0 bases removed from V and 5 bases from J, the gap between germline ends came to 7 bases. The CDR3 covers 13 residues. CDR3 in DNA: TGTGCCAGCAGTGAAGCTACGGCATATGGCTACACCTTC. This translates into CASSEATAYGYTF.

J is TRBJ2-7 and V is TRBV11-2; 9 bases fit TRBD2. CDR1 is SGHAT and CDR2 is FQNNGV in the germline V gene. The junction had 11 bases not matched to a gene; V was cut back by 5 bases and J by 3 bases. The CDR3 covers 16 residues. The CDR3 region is CASSPFAGGPFYEQYF. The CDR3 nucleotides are TGTGCCAGCAGCCCATTTGCGGGAGGGCCCTTCTACGAGCAGTACTTC. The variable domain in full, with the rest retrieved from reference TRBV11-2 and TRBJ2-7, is EAGVAQSPRYKIIEKRQSVAFWCNPISGHATLYWYQQILGQGPKLLIQFQNNGVVDDSQLPKDRFSAERLKGVDSTLKIQPAKLEDSAVYLCASSPFAGGPFYEQYFGPGTRLTVT.

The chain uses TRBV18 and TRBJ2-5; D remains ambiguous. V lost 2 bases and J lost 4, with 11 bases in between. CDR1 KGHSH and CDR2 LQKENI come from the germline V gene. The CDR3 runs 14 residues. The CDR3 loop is CASSPSTGLETQYF. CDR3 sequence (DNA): TGTGCCAGCTCACCAAGTACCGGCCTAGAGACCCAGTACTTC. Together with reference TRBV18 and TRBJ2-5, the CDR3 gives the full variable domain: NAGVMQNPRHLVRRRGQEARLRCSPMKGHSHVYWYRQLPEEGLKFMVYLQKENIIDESGMPKERFSAEFPKEGPSILRIQQVVRGDSAAYFCASSPSTGLETQYFGPGTRLLVL.

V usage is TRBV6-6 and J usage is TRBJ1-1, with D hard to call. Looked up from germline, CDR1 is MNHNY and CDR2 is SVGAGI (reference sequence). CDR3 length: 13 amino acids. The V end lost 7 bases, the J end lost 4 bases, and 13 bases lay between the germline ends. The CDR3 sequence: CASKAPEGTEAFF. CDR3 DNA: TGTGCCAGCAAAGCCCCCGAGGGCACTGAAGCTTTCTTT.

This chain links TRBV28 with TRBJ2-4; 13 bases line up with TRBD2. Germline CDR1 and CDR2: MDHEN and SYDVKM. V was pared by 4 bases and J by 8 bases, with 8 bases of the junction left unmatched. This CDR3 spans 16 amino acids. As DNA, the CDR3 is TGTGCCAGCAGTTCAAGGACTAGCGGGAGAATGGACATTCAGTACTTC. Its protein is CASSSRTSGRMDIQYF.

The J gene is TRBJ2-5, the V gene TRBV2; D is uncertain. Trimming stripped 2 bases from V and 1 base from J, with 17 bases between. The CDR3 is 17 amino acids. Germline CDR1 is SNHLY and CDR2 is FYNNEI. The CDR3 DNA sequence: TGTGCCAGCAGTGAAACATGGTCTGGCGAGTTCCAAGAGACCCAGTACTTC. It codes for CASSETWSGEFQETQYF.

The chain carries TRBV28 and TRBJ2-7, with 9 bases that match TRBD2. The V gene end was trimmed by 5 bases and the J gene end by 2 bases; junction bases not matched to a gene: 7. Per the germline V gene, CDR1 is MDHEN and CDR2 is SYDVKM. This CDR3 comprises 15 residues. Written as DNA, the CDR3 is TGTGCCAGCAGTGGGGTGGGACTAGCCGCCTACGAGCAGTACTTC. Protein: CASSGVGLAAYEQYF.

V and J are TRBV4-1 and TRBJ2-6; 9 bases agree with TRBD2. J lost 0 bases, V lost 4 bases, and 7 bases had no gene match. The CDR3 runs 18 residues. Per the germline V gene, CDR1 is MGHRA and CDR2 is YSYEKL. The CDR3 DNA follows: TGCGCCAGCAGCCGCCTCCCTAGCGGGGACTCTGGGGCCAACGTCCTGACTTTC. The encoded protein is CASSRLPSGDSGANVLTF.

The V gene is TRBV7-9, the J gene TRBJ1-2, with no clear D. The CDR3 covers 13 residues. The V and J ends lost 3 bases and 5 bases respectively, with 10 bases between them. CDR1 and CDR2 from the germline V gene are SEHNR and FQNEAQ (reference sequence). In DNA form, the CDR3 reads TGTGCCAGCAGCTTCGACGAAGGGTATGGCTACACCTTC. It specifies CASSFDEGYGYTF.

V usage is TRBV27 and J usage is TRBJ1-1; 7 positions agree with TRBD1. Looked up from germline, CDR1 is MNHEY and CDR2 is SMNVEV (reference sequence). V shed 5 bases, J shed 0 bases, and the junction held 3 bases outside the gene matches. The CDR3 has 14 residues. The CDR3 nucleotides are TGTGCCAGCAGTACGGGACAGATGAACACTGAAGCTTTCTTT. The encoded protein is CASSTGQMNTEAFF.

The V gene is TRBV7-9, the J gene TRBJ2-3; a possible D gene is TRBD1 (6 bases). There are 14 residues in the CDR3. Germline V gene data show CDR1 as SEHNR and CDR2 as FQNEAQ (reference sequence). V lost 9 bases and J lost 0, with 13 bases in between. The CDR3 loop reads CASSRGQSTDTQYF. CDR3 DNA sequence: TGTGCCAGTTCTAGAGGACAGAGCACAGATACGCAGTATTTT. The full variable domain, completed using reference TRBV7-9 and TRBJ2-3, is DTGVSQNPRHKITKRGQNVTFRCDPISEHNRLYWYRQTLGQGPEFLTYFQNEAQLEKSRLLSDRFSAERPKGSFSTLEIQRTEQGDSAMYLCASSRGQSTDTQYFGPGTRLTVL.